The clone carrying this T cell receptor (beta chain) was seen only once. Mismatch with germline at one junction end may stem from a read error. Recruited during active infection, patients (from Seattle) were subsequently followed longitudinally. The data belong to a study of blood T cell repertoires in COVID-19. Study in general: T cells, B-cell-depleted T cells, or PBMCs provided the cDNA or gDNA that served as material.

The germline V gene has CDR1 MDHEN and CDR2 SYDVKM. The CDR3 has 13 amino acids. Only in-frame clones appear in the TCRdb table, and some are missing; sequencing was by immunoSEQ multiplex PCR. The sample holds a few hundred thousand clones, approximately 80% seen once. The chain has TRBV28 and TRBJ2-7, with a tentative D call TRBD1 (5 bases). The material sequenced was peripheral blood. This clonotype was obtained from a woman older than 75 with COVID-19, enrolled during active disease. CDR3 sequence (DNA): TGTGCCAGCACCCTCGTAAATCATGGGGCTCAGAACTTC. This translates into CASTLVNHGAQNF. The whole variable domain, remainder taken from reference TRBV28 and TRBJ2-7, is DVKVTQSSRYLVKRTGEKVFLECVQDMDHENMFWYRQDPGLGLRLIYFSYDVKMKEKGDIPEGYSVSREKKERFSLILESASTNQTSMYLCASTLVNHGAQNFGPGTRLTVT.